These 11 T cell receptor beta chains were sequenced from one sample in a study of blood T cells in healthy people across ages. Next came a second PCR, run for about 6 to 12 cycles, which used a sample-barcoded 5' primer along with a J-beta primer mix. TCRdb recomputed calls from the 5' RACE reads with MiXCR, one row per CDR3 protein. The sample consists of over 1,500,000 distinct CDR3 sequences, less than 50% of them appearing once. The sequenced sample consisted of blood. Receptors were obtained from a woman in her forties in good health.

CDR3 amino acids: CASSLGTGQGASKQYF. The DNA of the CDR3 is TGTGCCAGCAGCTTAGGAACGGGACAGGGGGCTAGTAAACAGTATTTT. J is TRBJ2-3 and V is TRBV7-2; 12 bases align to TRBD1. The germline gives CDR1 SGHTA, CDR2 FQGNSA. The CDR3 consists of 16 residues. With V trimmed by 1 base and J by 12 bases, 11 bases remained unmatched.

This clonotype was detected many times. The chain recombines TRBV4-2 with TRBJ2-6, with 8 positions matching TRBD2. The germline CDR1 and CDR2 sequences are LGHNA and YNFKEQ. This CDR3 contains 17 residues. The ends lost 8 bases at V and 0 bases at J; junction bases unmatched: 9. CDR3 sequence (DNA): TGTGCCAGCGCGGGGGGCCGTTGGTCCTCTGGGGCCAACGTCCTGACTTTC. This translates into CASAGGRWSSGANVLTF.

In its sample, this clonotype was seen a few times. The germline gene is not matched at one end of the junction; a read error may be the cause. The rearrangement joins TRBV6-2 or TRBV6-3 to TRBJ2-3; 9 bases line up with TRBD2. CDR1 and CDR2 (germline): MNHEY, SVGEGT. This CDR3 is built from 17 residues. CDR3 loop: CASSNSGPGLATDTQYF. The DNA for the CDR3 is TGTGCCAGCAGTAACTCCGGACCGGGACTAGCCACAGATACGCAGTATTTT.

This clonotype was observed a handful of times. The V call is TRBV7-2, the J call TRBJ2-3; the D gene could be TRBD1 or TRBD2 (5 bases each). From germline, CDR1 is SGHTA and CDR2 FQGNSA. The length of the CDR3 is 15 residues. Trimming shortened V by 0 bases and J by 4 bases, and 11 bases separated the two germline ends. CDR3 DNA: TGTGCCAGCAGCTTAGCGAGGGGTATCGCAGATACGCAGTATTTT. Its protein is CASSLARGIADTQYF. Full variable domain (rest looked up from reference TRBV7-2 and TRBJ2-3): GAGVSQSPSNKVTEKGKDVELRCDPISGHTALYWYRQSLGQGLEFLIYFQGNSAPDKSGLPSDRFSAERTGGSVSTLTIQRTQQEDSAVYLCASSLARGIADTQYFGPGTRLTVL.

J is TRBJ2-1 and V is TRBV12-3 or TRBV12-4, with D possibly being TRBD2 (5 bases). Trimming stripped 5 bases from V and 7 bases from J, with 12 bases between. This CDR3 has 13 residues. The CDR3 spells CASSRGIQNEQFF. CDR3 DNA: TGTGCCAGCAGTCGAGGGATTCAGAATGAGCAGTTCTTC.

This clonotype was detected only a few times. The genes are TRBV28 and TRBJ2-4; D uncertain. Trimming took off 5 bases at V and 0 bases at J, with 11 bases between the two ends. This CDR3 spans 15 amino acids. From germline, CDR1 is MDHEN and CDR2 SYDVKM. The CDR3 reads CASSAQAVAKNIQYF. The CDR3 DNA is TGTGCCAGCAGTGCCCAGGCGGTAGCCAAAAACATTCAGTACTTC.

CDR3 loop: CASSLGTGHGNTGELFF. The CDR3 nucleotides read TGTGCCAGCAGCTTGGGAACGGGACACGGGAACACCGGGGAGCTGTTTTTT. The chain is built from TRBV5-6 and TRBJ2-2, with D perhaps TRBD1 (6 bases). The V gene's germline CDR1 is SGHDT and CDR2 YYEEEE. The CDR3 loop spans 17 amino acids. Trimming left V 0 bases short and J 1 base short, with 13 bases between.

V gene TRBV6-5 combines with J gene TRBJ1-4; D gene unclear. V was cut by 6 bases and J by 8 bases, with 16 bases left in between. Germline V gene sequence: CDR1 MNHEY, CDR2 SVGAGI. The CDR3 has 14 residues. The CDR3 loop reads CASSPAGQEEKLFF. The CDR3 DNA sequence: TGTGCCAGCAGCCCCGCGGGCCAGGAGGAAAAACTGTTTTTT.

This clonotype was counted only a few times. CDR3 region: CASSPGPGLNPSGANVLTF. CDR3 nucleotide sequence: TGTGCCAGCAGCCCAGGACCTGGTTTGAACCCCTCTGGGGCCAACGTCCTGACTTTC. The rearrangement links TRBV7-3 to TRBJ2-6; no reliable D call. Trimming removed 5 bases at V and 0 bases at J, with 20 bases between. Germline V gene sequence: CDR1 SGHTA, CDR2 FQGTGA. This CDR3 is 19 amino acids long.

J is TRBJ2-7 and V is TRBV7-2; possibly TRBD2 for D (5 bases). V lost 1 base and J 5 bases, leaving 18 bases between the germline ends. Germline-derived CDR1 and CDR2 are SGHTA and FQGNSA. The CDR3 length is 16 residues. CDR3: CASSLGAGAGENEQYF. In nucleotides, the CDR3 is TGTGCCAGCAGCTTAGGGGCGGGCGCGGGCGAGAACGAGCAGTACTTC.

This clonotype occurred a few times. The chain links TRBV3-1 to TRBJ1-6, with D hard to call. The CDR3 is made up of 15 amino acids. The germline V gene has CDR1 LGHDT and CDR2 YNNKEL (reference sequence). V lost 2 bases, J lost 10 bases, and 15 bases lay in between. The chain's CDR3 is CASSQSLRAGSPLHF. CDR3 sequence (DNA): TGTGCCAGCAGCCAAAGTTTAAGGGCTGGATCACCCCTCCACTTT.